The source of this TCR beta chain is a study of T cell changes during pregnancy in multiple sclerosis. Some clones are missing from TCRdb's copy, which holds only in-frame ones; the method was immunoSEQ multiplex PCR. The table shows about 40,000 clones, with 85% to 95% occurring only once. Trimming cost V 6 bases and J 4 bases, with 12 bases left between them. Germline-derived CDR1 and CDR2 are SNHLY and FYNNEI. The CDR3 loop spans 13 amino acids. This sample comprised CD8+ T cells from peripheral blood mononuclear cells, obtained in the third trimester of pregnancy. The receptor was isolated from a female donor with multiple sclerosis, enrolled in a pregnancy study. This chain links TRBV2 with TRBJ1-1; D remains ambiguous. CDR3 nucleotides: TGTGCCAGCAGGGTTGGAGGGTTCACTGAAGCTTTCTTT. Translation gives CASRVGGFTEAFF.